This entry lists 21 T cell receptor beta chains sequenced from one sample in a study of blood T cell repertoires in COVID-19. Using immunoSEQ multiplex PCR, the repertoire was profiled, and TCRdb retains in-frame clones only, with some absent. The sample contains some 400,000 clones, roughly 86% of which appear only once. The specimen sequenced was peripheral blood. The receptors derive from a woman aged 60-75 years with COVID-19, enrolled during active disease.

The chain employs TRBV2 and TRBJ1-1; D might be TRBD1 (6 bases). With 4 bases removed from V and 4 bases from J, the gap between germline ends came to 10 bases. CDR3 length equals 13 residues. Per the germline V gene, CDR1 is SNHLY and CDR2 is FYNNEI. The CDR3 coding sequence is TGTGCCAGCAGTGGGGGGCCGGGCACTGAAGCTTTCTTT. Its translation is CASSGGPGTEAFF.

The V and J genes are TRBV3-1 (or the pseudogene TRBV3-2) and TRBJ2-5; TRBD1 agrees at 12 bases. The germline CDR1 and CDR2 sequences are LGHDT and YNNKEL (reference sequence). The J segment lost 2 bases and the V segment lost 8 bases, leaving 9 bases of the junction unmatched. This CDR3 is built from 16 residues. CDR3: CASHVGTGGGQETQYF. The DNA for the CDR3 is TGTGCCAGCCACGTTGGGACAGGGGGCGGGCAAGAGACCCAGTACTTC.

The chain links TRBV7-3 to TRBJ2-1; tentative D call: TRBD2 (5 bases). This CDR3 is built from 12 residues. CDR1 and CDR2 (germline): SGHTA, FQGTGA. V was trimmed by 5 bases and J by 10 bases, leaving 12 bases between them. In DNA form, the CDR3 reads TGTGCCAGCAGCCTCACTAGGCAAGAGCAGTTCTTC. The encoded protein is CASSLTRQEQFF.

The V gene is TRBV2, the J gene TRBJ1-1; D gene unclear. Deletions cut 0 bases from V and 8 bases from J, with 7 bases between. This CDR3 has 12 residues. Per germline, CDR1 SNHLY and CDR2 FYNNEI. In nucleotides, the CDR3 is TGTGCCAGCAGTGAAGCCCTGGAGGAAGCTTTCTTT. The encoded protein is CASSEALEEAFF.

The chain links TRBV5-1 to TRBJ2-7; D possibly corresponds to TRBD1 (6 bases). CDR3 size: 13 residues. V was trimmed by 2 bases and J by 3 bases, leaving 9 bases between them. Germline V lookup: CDR1 SGHRS, CDR2 YFSETQ. In nucleotides, the CDR3 is TGCGCCAGCAGCTTACCGACAGGCTACGAGCAGTACTTC. Translation: CASSLPTGYEQYF.

This clone was seen many times. This rearrangement joins TRBV4-1 to TRBJ2-5; 10 bases fit TRBD2. The CDR3 extends over 15 amino acids. Germline CDR1 MGHRA, CDR2 YSYEKL. The ends lost 0 bases at V and 12 bases at J; junction bases unmatched: 10. The CDR3: CASSQELAGAATKYF. The CDR3 nucleotides are TGCGCCAGCAGCCAAGAGCTAGCGGGGGCCGCGACGAAGTACTTC.

This clone was seen a single time. The V call is TRBV19, the J call TRBJ2-3, with 9 bases that match TRBD2. The CDR3 has 20 residues. Trimming at V came to 3 bases and at J to 2 bases, leaving 18 bases not matched to a gene. Per the germline V gene, CDR1 is LNHDA and CDR2 is SQIVND (reference sequence). DNA of the CDR3: TGTGCCAGTAGTATTTGGCTAGCGGGGTTTCTTAGGATAAACACAGATACGCAGTATTTT. Translating it yields CASSIWLAGFLRINTDTQYF.

The CDR3 reads CASSVGAGETYEQYF. In DNA form, the CDR3 reads TGTGCCAGCAGTGTGGGAGCGGGGGAAACCTACGAGCAGTACTTC. V and J are TRBV28 and TRBJ2-7, with 8 positions matching TRBD2. The CDR3 extends over 15 amino acids. CDR1 MDHEN and CDR2 SYDVKM come from the germline V gene. V gave up 5 bases and J gave up 2 bases; unmatched junction bases: 8.

The V call is TRBV7-8, the J call TRBJ1-1; weak D call: TRBD1 (5 bases). This CDR3 has 15 residues. Between the trimmed V and J ends, which lost 3 bases and 3 bases, there was a span of 14 bases. Germline V lookup: CDR1 SGHVS, CDR2 FQNEAQ. The CDR3 here is CASSFLWGSDTEAFF. The CDR3 coding sequence is TGTGCCAGCAGCTTTTTGTGGGGCTCGGACACTGAAGCTTTCTTT.

This chain connects TRBV7-6 to TRBJ2-5, with a possible D match to TRBD2 (5 bases). CDR3 length: 14 amino acids. The germline V gene encodes CDR1 SGHVS and CDR2 FNYEAQ. Trimming cost V 5 bases and J 5 bases, with 15 bases left between them. For the CDR3, the DNA is TGTGCCAGCAGCCCCTCGGGTCCGGGGGAGACCCAGTACTTC. It translates to CASSPSGPGETQYF. The full variable domain, rest sourced from reference TRBV7-6 and TRBJ2-5, is GAGVSQSPRYKVTKRGQDVALRCDPISGHVSLYWYRQALGQGPEFLTYFNYEAQQDKSGLPNDRFSAERPEGSISTLTIQRTEQRDSAMYRCASSPSGPGETQYFGPGTRLLVL.

The chain links TRBV18 to TRBJ2-6; 8 bases map to TRBD1. Germline loops: CDR1 KGHSH, CDR2 LQKENI. The CDR3 is made up of 19 amino acids. V lost 0 bases and J lost 0; bases outside the gene matches: 7. Written as DNA, the CDR3 is TGTGCCAGCTCACCACCCGGGACAGGTGTGAGCTCTGGGGCCAACGTCCTGACTTTC. Protein product: CASSPPGTGVSSGANVLTF.

The chain carries TRBV5-6 and TRBJ1-5; D gene unclear. Trimming shortened V by 0 bases and J by 4 bases, and 8 bases separated the two germline ends. This CDR3 is built from 14 residues. Germline V gene lookup returns CDR1 SGHDT and CDR2 YYEEEE. Here the CDR3 reads CASSLGSMNQPQHF. Here the CDR3 DNA reads TGTGCCAGCAGCTTGGGGAGTATGAATCAGCCCCAGCATTTT.

The chain is built from TRBV6-4 and TRBJ2-1, with 8 bases fitting TRBD2. From germline, CDR1 is MRHNA and CDR2 SNTAGT. CDR3 size: 15 residues. The V and J ends lost 5 bases and 7 bases, in that order; junction bases with no gene match: 10. Written as DNA, the CDR3 is TGTGCCAGCAGTCCTAACGGACTAGCAGGTAATGAGCAGTTCTTC. It specifies CASSPNGLAGNEQFF.

The gene calls are TRBV5-1 and TRBJ1-1; 10 nucleotides agree with TRBD1. CDR1 is SGHRS, CDR2 YFSETQ, per germline. With 0 bases clipped from V and 1 base from J, the junction kept 3 bases outside the gene matches. The CDR3 runs 16 residues. The CDR3: CASSLARTGGNTEAFF. Written as DNA, the CDR3 is TGCGCCAGCAGCTTGGCCCGGACAGGGGGGAACACTGAAGCTTTCTTT. Supplemented by reference TRBV5-1 and TRBJ1-1, the full variable domain reads KAGVTQTPRYLIKTRGQQVTLSCSPISGHRSVSWYQQTPGQGLQFLFEYFSETQRNKGNFPGRFSGRQFSNSRSEMNVSTLELGDSALYLCASSLARTGGNTEAFFGQGTRLTVV.

This clone was counted a single time. The chain recombines TRBV5-1 with TRBJ1-2; no clear D. This CDR3 spans 14 amino acids. Germline V gene lookup returns CDR1 SGHRS and CDR2 YFSETQ. V lost 0 bases to trimming and J lost 4 bases, with 10 bases between them. This chain's CDR3 is CASSLGTAGYGYTF. As DNA, the CDR3 is TGCGCCAGCAGCTTGGGGACGGCGGGCTATGGCTACACCTTC.

V is TRBV18 and J is TRBJ2-4; TRBD2 agrees at 7 bases. The germline V gene has CDR1 KGHSH and CDR2 LQKENI. This CDR3 comprises 13 residues. The ends lost 3 bases at V and 9 bases at J; junction bases unmatched: 5. The CDR3 loop reads CASSPGGTAIQYF. The DNA for the CDR3 is TGTGCCAGCTCACCGGGGGGGACGGCCATTCAGTACTTC.

This clone was found once. V and J are TRBV15 and TRBJ1-1; D not resolved. Looked up from germline, CDR1 is LNHNV and CDR2 is YYDKDF (reference sequence). The CDR3 length is 12 residues. Trimming removed 5 bases at V and 11 bases at J, with 15 bases between. As DNA, the CDR3 is TGTGCCACCAGCCTCATTGGAGTACGCGCTTTCTTT. Its translation: CATSLIGVRAFF.

The J gene is TRBJ2-7, the V gene TRBV28; maybe TRBD2 (5 bases). Germline-derived CDR1 and CDR2 are MDHEN and SYDVKM. V lost 6 bases to trimming and J lost 6 bases, with 12 bases between them. This CDR3 spans 12 amino acids. For the CDR3, the DNA is TGTGCCAGCAGCCTACTAGTGGGCGAGCAGTACTTC. This encodes CASSLLVGEQYF.

The chain recombines TRBV7-3 with TRBJ2-3, with D possibly being TRBD2 (5 bases). The CDR3 is 16 residues long. V was trimmed by 3 bases and J by 4 bases, leaving 17 bases between them. Germline V gene lookup returns CDR1 SGHTA and CDR2 FQGTGA. The CDR3 coding sequence is TGTGCCAGCAGCTTTTTGGGAATTGCGGGCGCAGATACGCAGTATTTT. This encodes CASSFLGIAGADTQYF.

J is TRBJ1-2 and V is TRBV5-8; 11 nucleotides align to TRBD1. This CDR3 has 15 amino acids. V gave up 4 bases and J gave up 2 bases; unmatched junction bases: 4. Germline V gene data show CDR1 as SGHTS and CDR2 as YDEGEE. DNA for the CDR3: TGTGCCAGCAGCCTAGGGACAGGGGGGAACTATGGCTACACCTTC. This sequence encodes CASSLGTGGNYGYTF.

This chain connects TRBV7-2 to TRBJ1-3, with TRBD1 matching 10 bases. In germline, CDR1 is SGHTA, CDR2 FQGNSA. The CDR3 consists of 15 residues. The junction had 1 base not matched to a gene; V was cut back by 3 bases and J by 2 bases. CDR3 protein: CASSFGQGAGNTIYF. The CDR3 nucleotides read TGTGCCAGCAGCTTTGGACAGGGGGCTGGAAACACCATATATTTT. Together with reference TRBV7-2 and TRBJ1-3, the CDR3 gives the full variable domain: GAGVSQSPSNKVTEKGKDVELRCDPISGHTALYWYRQSLGQGLEFLIYFQGNSAPDKSGLPSDRFSAERTGGSVSTLTIQRTQQEDSAVYLCASSFGQGAGNTIYFGEGSWLTVV.